Each of the 6 T cell receptor beta chains below was sequenced from the same sample in a study of blood T cell repertoires in COVID-19 (TCRdb year 2020). Receptor libraries were prepared by the immunoSEQ multiplex PCR assay. TCRdb retrieved this table from immuneACCESS and kept in-frame rearrangements only. Not all clones are present; in checked studies, unresolved V genes account for under half, and no reason is known for the remainder. The sample table lists approximately 260,000 clones, approximately 89% of them with a count of one. More than 1% of the sample belongs to the ten largest clones. Sequencing was done on a sample of PBMCs or T cells enriched from blood (not recorded which). All receptors come from a woman in her forties with acute COVID-19.

The chain employs TRBV6-6 and TRBJ1-5; TRBD1 matches 7 bases. There are 16 residues in the CDR3. Germline V lookup: CDR1 MNHNY, CDR2 SVGAGI (reference sequence). After removal of 5 bases from V and 1 base from J, the junction contained 8 bases not matched to a gene. The CDR3 sequence: CASSRRQGTSNQPQHF. The CDR3 DNA reads TGTGCCAGCAGTCGACGACAGGGTACGAGCAATCAGCCCCAGCATTTT.

The chain recombines TRBV30 with TRBJ1-6, with D unclear. CDR1 and CDR2 from the germline V gene are GTSNPN and SVGIG (reference sequence). There are 14 residues in the CDR3. V was cut by 5 bases and J by 6 bases, with 14 bases left in between. In DNA, the CDR3 is TGTGCCTGGGCCGAGGGTTTAAGTAATTCACCCCTCCACTTT. Translating gives CAWAEGLSNSPLHF.

The chain uses TRBV27 and TRBJ1-6, with 9 bases identical to TRBD1. Germline V gives CDR1 MNHEY, CDR2 SMNVEV (reference sequence). The CDR3 spans 15 residues. V shed 2 bases, J shed 13 bases, and the junction held 9 bases outside the gene matches. In nucleotides, the CDR3 is TGTGCCAGCAGTTTAGGAGGGACAGGGACGCGGCCCCTCCACTTT. It specifies CASSLGGTGTRPLHF.

CDR3 DNA: TGTGCCAGTAGTAAAACGCCCCGGGCTAGCGGGAGGGGGTACAATGAGCAGTTCTTC. It specifies CASSKTPRASGRGYNEQFF. The V call is TRBV19, the J call TRBJ2-1; 12 bases line up with TRBD2. The CDR3 is 19 amino acids. Germline loops: CDR1 LNHDA, CDR2 SQIVND (reference sequence). V trimming: 4 bases; J trimming: 4 bases; junction bases outside the gene matches: 14.

J is TRBJ1-1 and V is TRBV4-1; D is unresolved. Germline V gene lookup returns CDR1 MGHRA and CDR2 YSYEKL. CDR3 length: 16 amino acids. The V end was cut by 4 bases, the J end by 2 bases, with 17 bases between. The CDR3 sequence is CASSPLMSGKNTEAFF. The CDR3 DNA reads as TGCGCCAGCAGCCCCTTGATGTCGGGGAAAAACACTGAAGCTTTCTTT.

V and J are TRBV28 and TRBJ1-5; 8 nucleotides agree with TRBD1. CDR1 is MDHEN and CDR2 is SYDVKM in the germline V gene. Trimming removed 6 bases from V and 2 bases from J; junction bases left unmatched: 9. The CDR3 loop spans 16 amino acids. This CDR3 is CASSFDRGYRNQPQHF. The CDR3 DNA is TGTGCCAGCAGCTTTGACAGGGGATATCGCAATCAGCCCCAGCATTTT.